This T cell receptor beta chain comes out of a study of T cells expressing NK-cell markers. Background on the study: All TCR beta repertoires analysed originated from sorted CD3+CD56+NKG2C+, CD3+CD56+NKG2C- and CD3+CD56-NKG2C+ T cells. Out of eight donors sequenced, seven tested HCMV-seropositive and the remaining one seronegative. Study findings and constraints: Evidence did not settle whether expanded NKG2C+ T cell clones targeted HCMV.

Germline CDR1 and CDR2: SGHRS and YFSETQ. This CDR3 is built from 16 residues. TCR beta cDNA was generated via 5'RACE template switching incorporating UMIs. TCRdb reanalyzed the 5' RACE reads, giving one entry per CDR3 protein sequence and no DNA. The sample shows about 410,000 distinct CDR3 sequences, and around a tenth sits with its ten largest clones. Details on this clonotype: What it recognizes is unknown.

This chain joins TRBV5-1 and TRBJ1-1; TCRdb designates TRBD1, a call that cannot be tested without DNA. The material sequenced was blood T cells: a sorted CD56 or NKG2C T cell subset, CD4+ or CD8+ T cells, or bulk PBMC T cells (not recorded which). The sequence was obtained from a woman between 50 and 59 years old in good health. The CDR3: CASSFKFQDRRTEAFF.